Sequencing of this TCR beta chain was carried out in a study of cytomegalovirus exposure and HLA in healthy donors. The V and J ends lost 2 bases and 5 bases, in that order; junction bases with no gene match: 5. This CDR3 spans 13 amino acids. CDR1 is GTSNPN and CDR2 is SVGIG in the germline V gene (reference sequence). The PCR employed 60 Vbeta primers together with 13 Jbeta primers. Only in-frame clones appear in the TCRdb table, and some are missing; sequencing was by immunoSEQ multiplex PCR. The sample lists under 200,000 clones; approximately 80% were seen once. The J gene is TRBJ2-5, the V gene TRBV30; the match to TRBD2 covers 7 bases. Sequences were obtained from PBMCs. The clonotype comes from a woman aged 25 to 45 in good health and CMV-seropositive. The CDR3 here is CAWSRQGGETQYF. The DNA for the CDR3 is TGTGCCTGGAGTCGGCAGGGAGGGGAGACCCAGTACTTC.